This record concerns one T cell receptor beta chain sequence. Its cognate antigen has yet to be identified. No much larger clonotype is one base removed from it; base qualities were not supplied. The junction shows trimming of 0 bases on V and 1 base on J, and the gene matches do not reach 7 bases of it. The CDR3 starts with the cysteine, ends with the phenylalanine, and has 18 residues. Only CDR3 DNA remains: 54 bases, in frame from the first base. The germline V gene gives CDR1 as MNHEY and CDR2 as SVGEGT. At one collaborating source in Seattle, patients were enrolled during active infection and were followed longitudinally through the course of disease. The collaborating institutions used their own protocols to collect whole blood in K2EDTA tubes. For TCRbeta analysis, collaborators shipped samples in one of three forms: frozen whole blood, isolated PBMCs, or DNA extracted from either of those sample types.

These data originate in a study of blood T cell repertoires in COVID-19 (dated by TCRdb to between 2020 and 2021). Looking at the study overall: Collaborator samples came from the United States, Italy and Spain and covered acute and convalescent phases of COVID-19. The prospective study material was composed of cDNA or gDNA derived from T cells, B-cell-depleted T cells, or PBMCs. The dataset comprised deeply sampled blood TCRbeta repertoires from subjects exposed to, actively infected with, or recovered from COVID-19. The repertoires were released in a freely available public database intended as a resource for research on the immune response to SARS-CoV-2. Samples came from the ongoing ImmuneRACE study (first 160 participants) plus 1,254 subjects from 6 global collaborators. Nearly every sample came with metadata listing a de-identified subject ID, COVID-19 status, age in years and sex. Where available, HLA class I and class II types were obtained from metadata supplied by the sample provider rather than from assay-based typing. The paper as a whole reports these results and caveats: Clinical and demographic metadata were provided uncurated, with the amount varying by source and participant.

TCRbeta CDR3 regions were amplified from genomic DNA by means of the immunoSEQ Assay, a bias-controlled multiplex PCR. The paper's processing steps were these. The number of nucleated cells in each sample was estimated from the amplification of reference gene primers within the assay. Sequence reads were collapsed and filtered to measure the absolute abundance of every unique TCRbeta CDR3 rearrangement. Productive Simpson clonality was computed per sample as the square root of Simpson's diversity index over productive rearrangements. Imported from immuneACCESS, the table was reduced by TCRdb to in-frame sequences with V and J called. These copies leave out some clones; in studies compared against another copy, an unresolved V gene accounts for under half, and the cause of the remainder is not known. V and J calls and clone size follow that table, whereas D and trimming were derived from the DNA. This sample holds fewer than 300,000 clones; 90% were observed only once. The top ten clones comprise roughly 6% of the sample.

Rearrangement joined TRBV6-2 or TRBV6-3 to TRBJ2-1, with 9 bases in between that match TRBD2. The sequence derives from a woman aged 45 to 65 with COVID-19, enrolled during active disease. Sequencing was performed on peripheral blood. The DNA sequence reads TGTGCCAGCAGTTACTCGCACGCGGGAGGGCCATCCTACAATGAGCAGTTCTTC. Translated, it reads CASSYSHAGGPSYNEQFF.